These 30 T cell receptor beta chains came from one sample sequenced in a study of T cell repertoires in cytomegalovirus infection. MiXCR, applied by TCRdb to the reads, yields one record per CDR3 protein. This sample carries around 440,000 distinct CDR3 sequences, around 11% of them seen once, and the ten largest clones take approximately 10%. Sequenced: PBMCs. Receptors were obtained from a human donor in good health (CMV status not recorded). Some clones in this sample may be carry-over from other donors' samples.

This clonotype was seen many times. The chain carries TRBV2 and TRBJ2-2; D may be TRBD1 or TRBD2 (5 bases each). Germline CDR1 SNHLY, CDR2 FYNNEI. This CDR3 has 14 residues. Trimming cost V 8 bases and J 0 bases, with 10 bases left between them. Here the CDR3 reads CASPGPSNTGELFF. The CDR3 DNA is TGTGCCAGCCCGGGACCATCGAACACCGGGGAGCTGTTTTTT.

This clonotype was found many times. The chain carries TRBV6-5 and TRBJ1-1; D unclear. CDR1 and CDR2 from the germline V gene are MNHEY and SVGAGI. The CDR3 is 13 residues long. V lost 0 bases and J 7 bases, leaving 9 bases between the germline ends. The CDR3 spells CASSYSQDSEAFF. CDR3 nucleotide sequence: TGTGCCAGCAGTTACTCGCAGGATAGTGAAGCTTTCTTT.

This clonotype was detected ten times or more. CDR3 amino acids: CASRTGTTSSPLHF. In nucleotides, the CDR3 is TGTGCCAGCAGAACCGGGACAACGAGTTCACCCCTCCACTTT. The chain links TRBV6-2 or TRBV6-3 to TRBJ1-6, with D tentatively TRBD1 (6 bases). Germline lookup yields CDR1 MNHEY and CDR2 SVGEGT. The CDR3 is 14 amino acids. Between the trimmed V and J ends, which lost 6 bases and 9 bases, there was a span of 15 bases.

At least ten counts were recorded for this clonotype. The chain employs TRBV12-3 or TRBV12-4 and TRBJ2-3; 11 bases line up with TRBD2. Trimming cost V 2 bases and J 4 bases; bases outside gene matches: 2. The CDR3 loop spans 15 amino acids. The CDR3 loop reads CASSLRGLAADTQYF. CDR3 DNA: TGTGCCAGCAGTTTACGGGGACTAGCGGCAGATACGCAGTATTTT.

This clonotype was seen more than once but under ten times. The V call is TRBV18, the J call TRBJ1-1, with D maybe TRBD1 (5 bases). Trimming removed 3 bases from V and 4 bases from J, with 18 bases in between. Per germline, CDR1 KGHSH and CDR2 LQKENI. The CDR3 length is 16 residues. The CDR3 DNA is TGTGCCAGCTCACCTTCGGGACTCGGCTCGGGCACTGAAGCTTTCTTT. It encodes CASSPSGLGSGTEAFF.

Ten or more counts support this clonotype. The chain recombines TRBV7-9 with TRBJ2-5; 9 bases align to TRBD1. Germline values: CDR1 SEHNR, CDR2 FQNEAQ (reference sequence). The junction had 12 bases not matched to a gene; V was cut back by 5 bases and J by 5 bases. The CDR3 runs to 16 residues. Here the CDR3 DNA reads TGTGCCAGCAGCCCCGACCCGGGACAGGGAGGCGAGACCCAGTACTTC. Residues: CASSPDPGQGGETQYF.

On this clonotype itself: The junction departs from the called germline gene at one end, perhaps through a read error. The rearrangement joins TRBV20-1 to TRBJ1-4; possibly TRBD1 for D (5 bases). The CDR3 spans 17 residues. Germline CDR1 DFQATT, CDR2 SNEGSKA (reference sequence). CDR3 in DNA: TGCAGTGCTTCGCGGGACGTTCGACATCCGGGTAATGATAAACTGTTTTTT. Its protein is CSASRDVRHPGNDKLFF.

As concerns this clonotype: Just one base apart from a much larger clone, this may be a read error. The CDR3 does not end in the conserved phenylalanine or tryptophan, so this is likely a read error. The rearrangement uses TRBV5-4 and TRBJ2-1, with 8 nucleotides matching TRBD2. The CDR3 is 15 amino acids. The V and J ends lost 1 base and 9 bases, in that order; junction bases with no gene match: 9. Germline V CDR1 and CDR2: SGHNT, YYREEE (reference sequence). The CDR3: CASSLRGERGREQFY. The CDR3, as DNA: TGTGCCAGCAGCTTGAGGGGGGAGCGGGGGCGTGAGCAGTTCTAC.

This clonotype was observed many times. The CDR3 DNA sequence: TGTGCCAGCAGTTTGGAAAAAACAGGAAAGGGCGGAAACACCATATATTTT. It is translated as CASSLEKTGKGGNTIYF. The chain is built from TRBV27 and TRBJ1-3, with D maybe TRBD1 (5 bases). The CDR3 runs to 17 residues. Germline V gene sequence: CDR1 MNHEY, CDR2 SMNVEV (reference sequence). Trimming stripped 3 bases from V and 4 bases from J, with 19 bases between.

The sample holds many counts of this clonotype. V and J are TRBV6-4 and TRBJ1-5; 7 bases fit TRBD1. The V segment lost 9 bases and the J segment 6 bases; nucleotides outside the gene matches: 8. This CDR3 is 13 amino acids long. The germline V gene has CDR1 MRHNA and CDR2 SNTAGT. The CDR3: CASPYRGGQPQHF. The CDR3 bases are TGTGCCAGTCCATACAGGGGAGGTCAGCCCCAGCATTTT.

The chain recombines TRBV2 with TRBJ1-5, with no clear D. This CDR3 has 12 residues. Per the germline V gene, CDR1 is SNHLY and CDR2 is FYNNEI. V lost 10 bases, J lost 6 bases, and 13 bases lay in between. The CDR3 loop reads CATQEGSQPQHF. DNA for the CDR3: TGTGCCACCCAGGAGGGCAGTCAGCCCCAGCATTTT.

This clonotype was observed at least ten times. This chain links TRBV7-6 with TRBJ2-5; 10 bases match TRBD2. The CDR3 contains 16 residues. Germline CDR1 SGHVS, CDR2 FNYEAQ. The V and J ends lost 5 bases and 4 bases, in that order; junction bases with no gene match: 10. The CDR3 protein is CASSPGAGGPRETQYF. The CDR3 nucleotides are TGTGCCAGCAGCCCGGGAGCGGGGGGGCCGAGAGAGACCCAGTACTTC.

There are many counts of this clonotype. CDR3 nucleotides: TGTGCCAGCAGCCAATCTACAGGACAGGGGAACTATGGCTACACCTTC. Protein: CASSQSTGQGNYGYTF. The chain joins TRBV4-2 to TRBJ1-2; the match to TRBD1 covers 9 bases. Germline CDR1 reads LGHNA; CDR2 reads YNFKEQ. The trim removed 2 bases at V and 2 bases at J, leaving 6 bases unmatched. CDR3 size: 16 residues.

The sample holds many counts of this clonotype. The chain joins TRBV7-6 to TRBJ2-4, with 8 nucleotides matching TRBD2. The V and J ends lost 6 bases and 8 bases, in that order; junction bases with no gene match: 18. The CDR3 length is 17 residues. Germline V gene sequence: CDR1 SGHVS, CDR2 FNYEAQ. The CDR3 is CASSRTGTRSGKDIQYF. CDR3 nucleotides: TGTGCCAGCAGTCGAACCGGGACTAGAAGTGGAAAGGACATTCAGTACTTC.

The rearrangement joins TRBV20-1 to TRBJ2-3, with a possible D match to TRBD2 (7 bases). CDR3 length: 17 amino acids. V shed 1 base and J shed 2 bases, with 19 bases lying between them. Looked up from germline, CDR1 is DFQATT and CDR2 is SNEGSKA (reference sequence). CDR3 protein: CSARGAAGGGATDTQYF. The CDR3 DNA reads TGCAGTGCTAGAGGGGCTGCGGGCGGGGGCGCCACAGATACGCAGTATTTT.

The chain is built from TRBV29-1 and TRBJ2-1; possible D gene TRBD2, 5 bases. The V gene's germline CDR1 is SQVTM and CDR2 ANQGSEA. The CDR3 extends over 13 amino acids. Trimming took 6 bases from V and 0 from J, leaving 9 bases between them. The CDR3 protein is CSVAVSSYNEQFF. DNA of the CDR3: TGCAGCGTAGCGGTGAGCTCCTACAATGAGCAGTTCTTC.

This clonotype has only a few counts. The chain carries TRBV5-6 and TRBJ2-5, with TRBD2 identical over 7 bases. The junction had 7 bases not matched to a gene; V was cut back by 1 base and J by 4 bases. In germline, CDR1 is SGHDT, CDR2 YYEEEE. The CDR3 spans 15 residues. CDR3 amino acids: CASSLIREGGETQYF. The CDR3 region has the DNA TGTGCCAGCAGCTTGATAAGGGAGGGAGGAGAGACCCAGTACTTC.

This clonotype was detected ten times or more. The chain uses TRBV11-2 and TRBJ1-1, with 7 bases that match TRBD1. The V and J ends lost 4 bases and 3 bases, in that order; junction bases with no gene match: 5. CDR1 and CDR2 (germline): SGHAT, FQNNGV. This CDR3 has 14 residues. The CDR3 region is CASSSLQGYTEAFF. The CDR3 bases are TGTGCCAGCAGCTCACTACAGGGGTACACTGAAGCTTTCTTT.

In its sample, this clonotype was seen a few times. The V and J genes are TRBV29-1 and TRBJ1-5, with TRBD1 matching 9 bases. The CDR3 covers 14 residues. The junction had 5 bases not matched to a gene; V was cut back by 4 bases and J by 4 bases. Germline V lookup: CDR1 SQVTM, CDR2 ANQGSEA. The CDR3 nucleotides are TGCAGCGTTGGGGCCGGGACAGGGAATCAGCCCCAGCATTTT. It translates to CSVGAGTGNQPQHF.

This clonotype was seen at least ten times. This chain links TRBV12-3 or TRBV12-4 with TRBJ2-2, with 7 bases that match TRBD2. The junction had 13 bases not matched to a gene; V was cut back by 6 bases and J by 3 bases. The CDR3 totals 17 residues. Here the CDR3 DNA reads TGTGCCAGCAGCCCCCCGAGGGAGGGGCTGGACACCGGGGAGCTGTTTTTT. The encoded protein is CASSPPREGLDTGELFF.

The table lists this clonotype with many counts. The chain couples TRBV7-9 to TRBJ2-2; D remains unclear. Germline loops: CDR1 SEHNR, CDR2 FQNEAQ (reference sequence). Trimming took 5 bases from V and 1 from J, leaving 8 bases between them. CDR3 size: 14 residues. Here the CDR3 reads CASSPQMNTGELFF. DNA of the CDR3: TGTGCCAGCAGCCCACAGATGAACACCGGGGAGCTGTTTTTT. The entire variable domain, with the rest obtained from reference TRBV7-9 and TRBJ2-2, is as follows: DTGVSQNPRHKITKRGQNVTFRCDPISEHNRLYWYRQTLGQGPEFLTYFQNEAQLEKSRLLSDRFSAERPKGSFSTLEIQRTEQGDSAMYLCASSPQMNTGELFFGEGSRLTVL.

The chain recombines TRBV20-1 with TRBJ2-1; tentative D call: TRBD2 (5 bases). With 6 bases removed from V and 7 bases from J, the gap between germline ends came to 13 bases. CDR1 and CDR2 (germline): DFQATT, SNEGSKA (reference sequence). The CDR3 extends over 12 amino acids. CDR3 residues: CSALDSANEQFF. CDR3 DNA: TGCAGTGCCTTGGACTCGGCTAATGAGCAGTTCTTC.

This clonotype appeared many times. V and J are TRBV5-1 and TRBJ2-7; the D is unclear. Germline CDR1 is SGHRS and CDR2 is YFSETQ. The CDR3 runs 12 residues. The germline V and J ends were trimmed by 0 bases and 8 bases, with 9 bases remaining between them. This CDR3 reads CASSLDPSQQYF. CDR3 DNA: TGCGCCAGCAGCTTGGACCCCTCGCAGCAGTACTTC. The entire variable domain, with the rest obtained from reference TRBV5-1 and TRBJ2-7, is as follows: KAGVTQTPRYLIKTRGQQVTLSCSPISGHRSVSWYQQTPGQGLQFLFEYFSETQRNKGNFPGRFSGRQFSNSRSEMNVSTLELGDSALYLCASSLDPSQQYFGPGTRLTVT.

The sample holds many counts of this clonotype. The chain links TRBV5-1 to TRBJ2-5; D is undetermined. CDR3 length: 17 amino acids. Between the trimmed V and J ends, which lost 0 bases and 1 base, there was a span of 16 bases. Looked up from germline, CDR1 is SGHRS and CDR2 is YFSETQ. The CDR3 bases are TGCGCCAGCAGCTTGGCCGTATGGACGGACGTCCAAGAGACCCAGTACTTC. Translating gives CASSLAVWTDVQETQYF.

This clonotype was seen a few times. The chain employs TRBV2 and TRBJ1-5; D may be TRBD1 (6 bases). Trimming left V 7 bases short and J 5 bases short, with 12 bases between. The CDR3 contains 13 residues. Germline-derived CDR1 and CDR2 are SNHLY and FYNNEI. This chain's CDR3 is CASTGESDQPQHF. The DNA of the CDR3 is TGTGCCAGCACAGGGGAGAGCGATCAGCCCCAGCATTTT. Supplemented by reference TRBV2 and TRBJ1-5, the full variable domain reads EPEVTQTPSHQVTQMGQEVILRCVPISNHLYFYWYRQILGQKVEFLVSFYNNEISEKSEIFDDQFSVERPDGSNFTLKIRSTKLEDSAMYFCASTGESDQPQHFGDGTRLSIL.

In its sample, this clonotype was seen many times. The rearrangement joins TRBV7-2 to TRBJ1-2; TRBD1 agrees at 8 bases. The germline V gene encodes CDR1 SGHTA and CDR2 FQGNSA. The CDR3 runs to 14 residues. The J segment lost 4 bases and the V segment lost 5 bases, leaving 6 bases of the junction unmatched. The CDR3 here is CASSDDRGAYGYTF. The DNA of the CDR3 is TGTGCCAGCAGCGACGACAGGGGCGCCTATGGCTACACCTTC.

This clonotype has a count of ten or more. The V call is TRBV7-2, the J call TRBJ2-7, with D hard to call. Germline CDR1 SGHTA, CDR2 FQGNSA. The length of the CDR3 is 16 residues. V lost 1 base, J lost 7 bases, and 20 bases lay in between. The CDR3 protein is CASSLDQPPTLGEQYF. CDR3 DNA: TGTGCCAGCAGCTTAGATCAGCCTCCTACCTTGGGGGAGCAGTACTTC.

This clonotype turned up a few times. An end of the junction does not agree with germline; a read error may underlie this. The chain uses TRBV20-1 and TRBJ1-4; a weak D match, TRBD1 (5 bases). Germline CDR1 DFQATT, CDR2 SNEGSKA (reference sequence). The CDR3 has 13 amino acids. The CDR3, as DNA: TGCAGTGCTGGAGAGGGGAGTAATGAAAAACTGTTTTTT. Translating it yields CSAGEGSNEKLFF.

This clonotype showed up many times. The chain links TRBV7-8 to TRBJ2-2, with D perhaps TRBD2 (6 bases). CDR1 and CDR2 (germline): SGHVS, FQNEAQ. The CDR3 is 18 amino acids. Between the trimmed V and J ends, which lost 2 bases and 2 bases, there was a span of 18 bases. The CDR3 loop is CASSLQSRRGLNTGELFF. DNA for the CDR3: TGTGCCAGCAGCTTACAATCGAGGCGGGGCCTAAACACCGGGGAGCTGTTTTTT.

This clonotype was counted many times. The rearrangement joins TRBV7-6 to TRBJ2-7, with 7 bases that match TRBD1. This CDR3 region has 16 residues. The V segment lost 2 bases and the J segment 4 bases; nucleotides outside the gene matches: 11. In germline, CDR1 is SGHVS, CDR2 FNYEAQ. CDR3 protein: CASSLTRDSPSYEQYF. CDR3 nucleotides: TGTGCCAGCAGCTTAACACGGGACAGTCCCTCTTACGAGCAGTACTTC. The complete variable domain, with remaining parts taken from reference TRBV7-6 and TRBJ2-7, reads GAGVSQSPRYKVTKRGQDVALRCDPISGHVSLYWYRQALGQGPEFLTYFNYEAQQDKSGLPNDRFSAERPEGSISTLTIQRTEQRDSAMYRCASSLTRDSPSYEQYFGPGTRLTVT.